The clone carrying this T cell receptor beta chain was seen a few times. Antigen unknown. There are 13 residues in the CDR3. Trimming left V 5 bases short and J 4 bases short, with 11 bases between. CDR1 and CDR2 from the germline V gene are MNHEY and SMNVEV (reference sequence). This sample was taken from a study of regulatory T cells in long-lasting Graves disease. Documented time point: newly diagnosed GD, antithyroid drugs for less than 3 months. From PBMCs, RNA was extracted and then used to make the TCR library. Whole-study results and caveats: Repertoires from persistent disease leaned toward TRBV28, TRBJ1-2 and TRBJ2-5.

The authors built TCR beta libraries using iRepertoire HTBI primers and Arm-PCR of CDR3 regions. MiXCR, applied by TCRdb to the multiplex PCR reads, yields one record per CDR3 protein. The sample lists about 220,000 distinct CDR3 sequences, roughly 18% occurring once. In addition, the sample was reused for a study of T cells in Graves' hyperthyroidism and ophthalmopathy.

V is TRBV27 and J is TRBJ1-1; D not resolved. The source of this sequence is a young woman with Graves disease. The starting material was peripheral blood mononuclear cells (PBMCs), obtained at new diagnosis, from a patient treated with antithyroid drugs. The CDR3 loop is CASSIKPGTEAFF. Written as DNA, the CDR3 is TGTGCCAGCAGTATAAAACCCGGCACTGAAGCTTTCTTT.